A selection of T cell receptor beta chains follows, all from one sample in a study of cytomegalovirus exposure and HLA in healthy donors. Measured with immunoSEQ multiplex PCR; TCRdb has only the in-frame clones, and not every one. The sample yields 200,000 or so clones, more than 65% seen once. The specimen was PBMCs. All receptors come from a woman in her twenties or thirties in good health and CMV-seropositive. CDR3s leave out the opening cysteine and the closing phenylalanine or tryptophan. Each record gives: J gene, V gene, CDR3 protein.

TRBJ2-7,TRBV7-8,ASSLVSGMSGYEQY
TRBJ2-2,TRBV18,ASSRELSGELF
TRBJ2-1,TRBV6-5,ASSYNGEEQF
TRBJ1-1,TRBV29-1,SVEAGNTEAF
TRBJ1-2,TRBV28,ASKTLPTENYGYT
TRBJ1-5,TRBV19,ASSIGRNQPQH
TRBJ2-1,TRBV25-1,ASSGRTLDNEQF
TRBJ1-2,TRBV6-5,AIREQGYGEGYT
TRBJ1-1,TRBV6-5,ASSWTETGTEAF
TRBJ1-2,TRBV28,ASSVDRDGYT
TRBJ1-1,TRBV7-3,ASSPGDRRNTEAF
TRBJ2-2,TRBV7-8,ASSLRGPGELF
TRBJ1-2,TRBV2,ATSGQGYGYT
TRBJ1-2,TRBV5-6,ASSLGHDGYT
TRBJ2-7,TRBV6-5,ASSYGGQGAYEQY
TRBJ2-7,TRBV9,ASSVNTGGFYYEQY
TRBJ1-1,TRBV10-3,AISVEETTEAF
TRBJ2-3,TRBV5-1,ASSLAGGLTSTDTQY
TRBJ2-1,TRBV29-1,SGTGLNNNEQF
TRBJ2-1,TRBV27,ASRQRGYNEQF
TRBJ2-2,TRBV13,ASRVTGTGSGELF
TRBJ2-5,TRBV28,ASLGGQETQY
TRBJ2-7,TRBV28,ASRPPGQGSYEQY
TRBJ2-3,TRBV6-6,ASSYGKYTDTQY
TRBJ1-2,TRBV29-1,SVTEPRGEKYGYT
TRBJ2-7,TRBV28,ASSRYEQY
TRBJ1-2,TRBV18,ASSPGEDYGYT
TRBJ2-7,TRBV19,ASSKDRDYEQY
TRBJ1-1,TRBV5-6,ASSSGTGRMNTEAF
TRBJ2-3,TRBV19,ASSILLREVRRADTQY
TRBJ2-1,TRBV27,ASSLEKGGLGEQF
TRBJ1-1,TRBV5-1,ASSPGGTGTVFEAF
TRBJ1-2,TRBV29-1,SVEAGAGYGYT
TRBJ1-1,TRBV19,ASSSGGWSDSVTEAF
TRBJ2-7,TRBV7-2,ASSLFVGEYEQY
TRBJ2-2,TRBV12-5,ASGENRGPNTGELF
TRBJ2-1,TRBV10-3,AISSSGREANEQF
TRBJ1-2,TRBV7-2,ASSLDRPANYGYT
TRBJ2-2,TRBV28,ASSLASGAGELF
TRBJ2-1,TRBV15,ATGGLGYNEQF
TRBJ1-5,TRBV19,ASKGQGNQPQH
TRBJ1-2,TRBV19,ASSLTGGAGGYT